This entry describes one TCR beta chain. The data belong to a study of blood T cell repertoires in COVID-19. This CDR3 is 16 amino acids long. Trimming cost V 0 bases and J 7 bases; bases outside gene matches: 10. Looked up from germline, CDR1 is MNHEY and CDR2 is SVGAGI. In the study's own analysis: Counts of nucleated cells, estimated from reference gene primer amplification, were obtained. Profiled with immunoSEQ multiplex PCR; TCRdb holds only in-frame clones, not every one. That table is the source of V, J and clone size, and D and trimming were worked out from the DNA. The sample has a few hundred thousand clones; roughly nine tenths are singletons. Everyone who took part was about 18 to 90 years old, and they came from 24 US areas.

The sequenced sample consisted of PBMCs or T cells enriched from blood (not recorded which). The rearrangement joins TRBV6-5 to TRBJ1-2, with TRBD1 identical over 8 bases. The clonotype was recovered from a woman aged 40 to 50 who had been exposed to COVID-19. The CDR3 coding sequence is TGTGCCAGCAGTTACTCGGTGACAGGGGCAGGATCTGGCTACACCTTC. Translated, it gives CASSYSVTGAGSGYTF.